Following are 24 T cell receptor beta chains from one sample sequenced in a study of cytomegalovirus exposure and HLA in healthy donors. It was with 60 Vbeta and 13 Jbeta primers that the PCR ran. Using immunoSEQ multiplex PCR, the repertoire was profiled, and TCRdb retains in-frame clones only, with some absent. The sample contains about 180,000 clones, roughly 85% of which appear only once. Specimen: PBMCs. These receptors were collected from a man aged 30 to 45 in good health and CMV-seronegative.

The rearrangement uses TRBV10-2 and TRBJ1-4, with a weak D call TRBD1 (6 bases). This CDR3 is 14 amino acids long. The V gene lost 10 bases and the J gene lost 9 bases, with 21 bases spanning the gap. Germline loops: CDR1 WSHSY, CDR2 SAAADI. CDR3 DNA: TGCGCCACCAGGGCGACAGGTCAAGGTCAAAAACTGTTTTTT. Its protein product is CATRATGQGQKLFF.

The chain uses TRBV11-2 and TRBJ1-1; D unclear. V was cut by 5 bases and J by 10 bases, with 23 bases left in between. The germline gives CDR1 SGHAT, CDR2 FQNNGV. The CDR3 loop spans 15 amino acids. In nucleotides, the CDR3 is TGTGCCAGCAGCGATGAGGGATCCCCCCATTTGGCAGCTTTCTTT. It yields the protein CASSDEGSPHLAAFF.

The chain carries TRBV13 and TRBJ2-2; the match to TRBD2 covers 15 bases. The V gene end was trimmed by 5 bases and the J gene end by 4 bases; junction bases not matched to a gene: 2. Germline V gives CDR1 PRHDT, CDR2 FYEKMQ (reference sequence). The CDR3 runs 16 residues. CDR3 sequence (DNA): TGTGCCAGCAGCGCGGGACTAGCGGGGGGCACCGGGGAGCTGTTTTTT. As protein: CASSAGLAGGTGELFF.

In this sample, this clone turned up once. The rearrangement uses TRBV5-1 and TRBJ1-4; 9 bases fit TRBD1. The CDR3 sequence is 16 residues long. The germline V gene has CDR1 SGHRS and CDR2 YFSETQ. Trimming at V came to 2 bases and at J to 8 bases, leaving 10 bases not matched to a gene. CDR3 nucleotides: TGCGCCAGCAGCTTAACTCCGGGACAGGGTTTGGAAAAACTGTTTTTT. Translation gives CASSLTPGQGLEKLFF.

V usage is TRBV7-9 and J usage is TRBJ2-5, with TRBD1 matching 7 bases. This CDR3 has 12 residues. CDR1 is SEHNR, CDR2 FQNEAQ, per germline (reference sequence). Trimming took 4 bases from V and 5 from J; bases not matched to a gene: 1. The CDR3 here is CASSSQGETQYF. In nucleotides, the CDR3 is TGTGCCAGCAGCTCACAGGGGGAGACCCAGTACTTC.

The chain combines TRBV15 with TRBJ2-3; maybe TRBD2 (6 bases). V lost 1 base to trimming and J lost 0 bases, with 8 bases between them. CDR3 size: 15 residues. The germline gives CDR1 LNHNV, CDR2 YYDKDF (reference sequence). CDR3 residues: CATSRGGTSTDTQYF. The CDR3, as DNA: TGTGCCACCAGCAGAGGAGGGACTAGCACAGATACGCAGTATTTT.

J is TRBJ1-2 and V is TRBV7-2, with a possible D match to TRBD1 (6 bases). Trimming removed 0 bases from V and 8 bases from J, with 22 bases in between. This CDR3 comprises 17 residues. CDR1 is SGHTA, CDR2 FQGNSA, per germline. The CDR3 spells CASSLAIVLGSGGGYTF. As DNA, the CDR3 is TGTGCCAGCAGCTTAGCGATCGTTCTGGGATCGGGGGGCGGCTACACCTTC.

The chain recombines TRBV4-1 with TRBJ2-7, with D possibly being TRBD1 (5 bases). The V gene lost 0 bases and the J gene lost 3 bases, with 9 bases spanning the gap. Germline CDR1 is MGHRA and CDR2 is YSYEKL. CDR3 length equals 14 residues. CDR3 bases: TGCGCCAGCAGCCAAGAACAGGACAACTACGAGCAGTACTTC. It codes for CASSQEQDNYEQYF.

The chain's CDR3 is CASSQDVFRNTIYF. CDR3 sequence (DNA): TGCGCCAGCAGCCAAGATGTCTTTAGAAACACCATATATTTT. This rearrangement joins TRBV4-3 to TRBJ1-3; no definite D call. The CDR3 is 14 residues long. Germline lookup yields CDR1 LGHNA and CDR2 YSLEER. V shed 0 bases and J shed 5 bases, with 8 bases lying between them.

This clone was picked up one time. The rearrangement joins TRBV9 to TRBJ2-7; 7 positions match TRBD2. The CDR3 sequence is 16 residues long. With V trimmed by 0 bases and J by 0 bases, 6 bases remained unmatched. CDR1 is SGDLS, CDR2 YYNGEE, per germline. For the CDR3, the DNA is TGTGCCAGCAGCGTAGCTGGTGGCGGGAGCTCCTACGAGCAGTACTTC. Translating it yields CASSVAGGGSSYEQYF.

This clone is a singleton in its sample. This chain links TRBV7-2 with TRBJ2-3, with D tentatively TRBD1 (5 bases). The CDR3 totals 15 residues. V was cut by 2 bases and J by 7 bases, with 16 bases left in between. Germline V gene data show CDR1 as SGHTA and CDR2 as FQGNSA. This CDR3 reads CASSLSQGFWNTQYF. CDR3 DNA sequence: TGTGCCAGCAGCTTATCGCAGGGATTCTGGAATACGCAGTATTTT.

The chain links TRBV6-1 to TRBJ2-5, with 11 bases aligning to TRBD1. V was pared by 7 bases and J by 5 bases, with 9 bases of the junction left unmatched. The germline gives CDR1 MNHNS, CDR2 SASEGT. The CDR3 runs to 15 residues. As DNA, the CDR3 is TGTGCCAGCAATGCCGGACAGGGGGCGTGGGAGACCCAGTACTTC. Amino acids: CASNAGQGAWETQYF.

V and J are TRBV4-2 and TRBJ1-1; D may be TRBD1 (5 bases). The CDR3 runs to 15 residues. The germline CDR1 and CDR2 sequences are LGHNA and YNFKEQ. V lost 5 bases to trimming and J lost 2 bases, with 15 bases between them. The CDR3 DNA reads as TGTGCCAGCAGCGCCCGGGACTCCCGTAACACTGAAGCTTTCTTT. Its protein is CASSARDSRNTEAFF.

This chain connects TRBV11-3 to TRBJ2-5; 11 nucleotides match TRBD1. CDR3 length equals 16 residues. J was trimmed by 2 bases and V by 5 bases; bases with no gene match: 7. Germline V CDR1 and CDR2: SGHNT, YENEEA. CDR3 nucleotide sequence: TGTGCCAGCAGCCTCAGGACAGGGGGCGGGCAAGAGACCCAGTACTTC. Its translation is CASSLRTGGGQETQYF.

The chain employs TRBV19 and TRBJ2-3; 7 bases map to TRBD2. With 5 bases clipped from V and 2 bases from J, the junction kept 4 bases outside the gene matches. The CDR3 runs to 14 residues. Germline V gives CDR1 LNHDA, CDR2 SQIVND (reference sequence). In nucleotides, the CDR3 is TGTGCCAGTAGTCTCGGGGGGTTCACAGATACGCAGTATTTT. Protein product: CASSLGGFTDTQYF.

The gene calls are TRBV6-6 and TRBJ2-5; the D gene is possibly TRBD1 (5 bases). The DNA end is a closer match to TRBJ2-7, so the J assignment may be wrong. The CDR3 covers 15 residues. The germline CDR1 and CDR2 sequences are MNHNY and SVGAGI (reference sequence). DNA for the CDR3: TGTGCCAGCAGTTACTCGAGCGTCAGGGAAAACGAGCAGTACTTC. It is translated as CASSYSSVRENEQYF.

The chain links TRBV5-6 to TRBJ2-3, with D uncertain. The germline V gene encodes CDR1 SGHDT and CDR2 YYEEEE. The length of the CDR3 is 12 residues. Trimming removed 0 bases from V and 5 bases from J, with 4 bases in between. This CDR3 is CASSLDLDTQYF. CDR3 sequence (DNA): TGTGCCAGCAGCTTGGATCTAGATACGCAGTATTTT.

V usage is TRBV28 and J usage is TRBJ1-1, with D uncertain. Trimming removed 10 bases from V and 8 bases from J, with 23 bases in between. In germline, CDR1 is MDHEN, CDR2 SYDVKM. This CDR3 spans 14 amino acids. The CDR3 spells CATVGLIVDSEAFF. CDR3 bases: TGTGCCACCGTTGGGCTCATTGTGGATTCCGAAGCTTTCTTT.

The chain employs TRBV6-5 and TRBJ2-1; 7 bases align to TRBD2. V shed 0 bases and J 4 bases; nucleotides not matched to a gene: 3. This CDR3 has 15 amino acids. CDR1 is MNHEY and CDR2 is SVGAGI in the germline V gene. CDR3 residues: CASSYSGGVYNEQFF. The CDR3 DNA is TGTGCCAGCAGTTACTCGGGGGGGGTATACAATGAGCAGTTCTTC.

The rearrangement joins TRBV30 to TRBJ2-7, with a weak D call TRBD1 (5 bases). The CDR3 length is 15 residues. V was pared by 5 bases and J by 3 bases, with 20 bases between. Germline V gene lookup returns CDR1 GTSNPN and CDR2 SVGIG (reference sequence). CDR3: CAWGHQGRFVYEQYF. CDR3 coding DNA: TGTGCCTGGGGACATCAGGGTAGGTTTGTCTACGAGCAGTACTTC.

This chain joins TRBV19 and TRBJ2-7; D perhaps matches TRBD2 (7 bases). The CDR3 runs to 14 residues. Germline CDR1 is LNHDA and CDR2 is SQIVND (reference sequence). With 8 bases removed from V and 5 bases from J, the gap between germline ends came to 19 bases. DNA for the CDR3: TGTGCCAGTGCTGGGGGGGCGCGTAAAAACGAGCAGTACTTC. The encoded protein is CASAGGARKNEQYF.

This clone was observed a handful of times. The chain has TRBV28 and TRBJ1-4; tentatively, D is TRBD1 (6 bases). With 5 bases removed from V and 3 bases from J, the gap between germline ends came to 13 bases. The CDR3 loop spans 15 amino acids. CDR1 is MDHEN and CDR2 is SYDVKM in the germline V gene. Here the CDR3 DNA reads TGTGCCAGCAGTCCGAACAGGGTACCTAATGAAAAACTGTTTTTT. This encodes CASSPNRVPNEKLFF.

The CDR3 nucleotides are TGTGCCAGCAACGGGGAGTCTAGGAATCAGCCCCAGCATTTT. It specifies CASNGESRNQPQHF. This chain links TRBV28 with TRBJ1-5; D call uncertain. CDR3 length: 14 amino acids. V was cut by 7 bases and J by 4 bases, with 14 bases left in between. CDR1 and CDR2 (germline): MDHEN, SYDVKM.

V is TRBV5-6 and J is TRBJ2-7; D perhaps matches TRBD1 (5 bases). CDR1 SGHDT and CDR2 YYEEEE come from the germline V gene. Trimming took 4 bases from V and 4 from J, leaving 24 bases between them. The CDR3 covers 17 residues. Written as DNA, the CDR3 is TGTGCCAGCAGCCCATTGCTCTGGGGCGCGCTATCTTACGAGCAGTACTTC. Translating gives CASSPLLWGALSYEQYF. The whole variable domain, filled in from reference TRBV5-6 and TRBJ2-7, reads DAGVTQSPTHLIKTRGQQVTLRCSPKSGHDTVSWYQQALGQGPQFIFQYYEEEERQRGNFPDRFSGHQFPNYSSELNVNALLLGDSALYLCASSPLLWGALSYEQYFGPGTRLTVT.